The present entry profiles one T cell receptor beta chain with its context. Its matching antigen is unknown. These data come from a study of radiotherapy plus CTLA-4 blockade in lung cancer. Study background: In under 20% of patients, objective responses were seen; 31% had disease control. Overall study findings and caveats: An expansion of tumor-derived TCR clones occurred in blood after radiotherapy plus ipilimumab.

The CDR3 is made up of 16 amino acids. Germline V gene sequence: CDR1 KGHSH, CDR2 LQKENI. V dropped 6 bases and J dropped 7 bases, with 24 bases sitting between them. Here immunoSEQ multiplex PCR was the method, and the copy in TCRdb shows in-frame clones only, minus some. The sample has 23,000 or so clones; 73% are singletons. This clonotype was sampled from a human donor with non-small cell lung cancer who had stable disease on radiotherapy plus ipilimumab. The source material was peripheral blood, sampled from a patient treated with radiotherapy plus ipilimumab. The chain carries TRBV18 and TRBJ1-1; D is undetermined. CDR3 loop: CASSPAPLSTWGEAFF. The CDR3, as DNA: TGTGCCAGCTCCCCCGCCCCACTGAGCACCTGGGGTGAAGCTTTCTTT. Together with reference TRBV18 and TRBJ1-1, the CDR3 gives the full variable domain: NAGVMQNPRHLVRRRGQEARLRCSPMKGHSHVYWYRQLPEEGLKFMVYLQKENIIDESGMPKERFSAEFPKEGPSILRIQQVVRGDSAAYFCASSPAPLSTWGEAFFGQGTRLTVV.